Sequencing of this T cell receptor beta chain was carried out in a study of graft-versus-host responses after intestinal transplantation (dated by TCRdb to the early 2020s). Concerning the study at large: The transplants that recipients received were multivisceral, liver-intestinal, or isolated intestinal. Instead of going to the commercial service, samples from a few later patients were sequenced in-house on an Illumina MiSeq and processed with MiXCR. Alloreactive clones were identified by sequencing pre-transplant mixed lymphocyte reaction products and comparing these products with unstimulated pre-transplant donor and recipient T cells. Every recipient was given anti-thymocyte globulin induction, then maintenance tacrolimus and steroids for about three years. A peak of at least 4% donor T cells among recipient peripheral blood mononuclear cells was the definition used for donor T cell macrochimerism. A cohort of about two dozen intestinal transplant recipients, including one retransplant, was enrolled, and 3 patients lacking pretransplant specimens were excluded. Graft-versus-host and host-versus-graft alloreactive T cell clones were tracked in the graft, circulation and bone marrow after intestinal transplantation using bulk TCR-beta CDR3 sequencing. What the work shows at the level of the full study, not this receptor alone: The relatively low number and heterogeneity of intestinal transplant patients limited the conclusions. Early after transplant, declines in HvG clones were associated with peak levels of circulating GvH clones. High GvH to HvG T cell clonal ratios were observed in the allografts of patients with donor T cell macrochimerism. GvH clones were found in recipient bone marrow, and some of the GvH clones appeared earlier in ileal mucosa or blood, which is consistent with an intestinal mucosal origin.

The CDR3 numbers 19 residues from cysteine through phenylalanine. Only the CDR3 DNA is retained, 57 bases long and in frame from the first base. The germline V gene (reference sequence) yields SGHNT for CDR1 and YYREEE for CDR2. V loses 2 bases of germline sequence and J loses 7 bases, and the interval between the two ends is 28 bases. In the first month after transplant, blood samples were collected up to 4 times, and after that at least monthly when available. This clone was detected a few times. What antigen it recognizes has not been identified. Per-base qualities were not stored, and no clone one base away is much larger. Library creation used the immunoSEQ multiplex PCR assay. High-throughput TCR-beta CDR3 sequencing of genomic DNA from most patients was performed by Adaptive Biotechnologies. In the original analysis: Adaptive's ImmunoSEQ software was the source of the TCR sequencing data for 15 to 20 patients, while three other patients were processed with MiXCR and VDJtools. CDR3 nucleotide sequences shared between donor and recipient were removed because their origin could not be assigned. To count as alloreactive, a clone needed at least 2-fold expansion over unstimulated cells and a minimum CFSE-low frequency of 0.002% (template counts) or 0.001% (read counts). Clones were considered mappable if detected in sequenced pre-transplant spleen, lymph node, or MLR CFSE-low populations of the donor or recipient. Cumulative frequency of alloreactive clones was calculated as a percentage of all sequences weighted by copy number. The source is immuneACCESS, and TCRdb retained only in-frame sequences with V and J called. Part of the clones is not carried over; for the studies checked, unresolved V genes explain less than half of this, and the remainder is unexplained. Clone size and V and J calls were adopted from that table, with D and trimming inferred from the DNA. The sample table records about 47,000 clones; roughly 93% of these occur just once. Together, the top ten hold roughly 6% of the sample.

The origin of this receptor is a human patient who received an intestinal transplant, so some T cells may come from the graft donor. The sample here was PBMCs, taken about 790 days after a first intestinal transplant, on the day of a second. Here the chain combines TRBV5-4 and TRBJ2-4; TRBD2 might be the D gene, on 7 matching bases. The bases are TGTGCCAGCAGCTTCGCCATGGGGGGGCTTAATGGGGCGTATAACATTCAGTACTTC. Translation gives CASSFAMGGLNGAYNIQYF.